This is a list of T cell receptor beta chains from one sample in a study of blood T cell repertoires in COVID-19. Only in-frame clones appear in the TCRdb table, and some are missing; sequencing was by immunoSEQ multiplex PCR. The top ten clones hold just under 9.5% of a sample with around 310,000 clones, around 92% of them seen once. Sequencing was done on a sample of PBMCs or T cells enriched from blood (not recorded which). The receptor source for this set is a woman aged 25 to 39 who had recovered from COVID-19. CDR3s include the opening cysteine and the closing phenylalanine or tryptophan. A D gene is named only where the DNA matches it firmly. Clone size is given for some rows only: seen once, a few or many times, or a class if the clone is expanded.

V	size	D	J	CDR3	DNA
TRBV18	NA	NA	TRBJ2-2	CASSPNGVYTGELFF	TGTGCCAGCTCACCCAACGGGGTATACACCGGGGAGCTGTTTTTT
TRBV15	NA	NA	TRBJ1-1	CATSPSRYTEAFF	TGTGCCACCAGCCCCTCCAGGTACACTGAAGCTTTCTTT
TRBV28	NA	NA	TRBJ2-5	CASSWGTTQYF	TGTGCCAGCAGTTGGGGCACGACCCAGTACTTC
TRBV7-2	NA	TRBD2	TRBJ2-7	CASSLSGRVNEQYF	TGTGCCAGCAGCCTAAGCGGGAGGGTTAACGAGCAGTACTTC
TRBV6-5	NA	TRBD1	TRBJ2-1	CASSSSDRAYNEQFF	TGTGCCAGCAGTTCATCGGACAGGGCCTACAATGAGCAGTTCTTC
TRBV4-3	NA	TRBD1	TRBJ1-3	CASSPRDRAGNTIYF	TGCGCCAGCAGCCCCCGGGACAGGGCTGGAAACACCATATATTTT
TRBV29-1	NA	TRBD1	TRBJ1-2	CSVIAGGHYGYTF	TGCAGCGTAATTGCAGGGGGCCATTATGGCTACACCTTC
TRBV5-8	once	NA	TRBJ1-2	CASSPAGARGYTF	TGTGCCAGCAGCCCAGCGGGGGCACGGGGCTACACCTTC
TRBV11-2	NA	NA	TRBJ2-6	CASSFVTGSGGVLTF	TGTGCCAGCAGCTTCGTTACCGGGTCGGGTGGCGTCCTGACTTTC
TRBV20-1	NA	NA	TRBJ1-5	CSASTENRGPQHF	TGCAGTGCTAGTACTGAGAACCGAGGGCCCCAGCATTTT
TRBV19	NA	NA	TRBJ1-1	CASHRRDFDTEAFF	TGTGCCAGTCACCGTCGGGACTTTGACACTGAAGCTTTCTTT
TRBV7-9	NA	TRBD1	TRBJ1-4	CASSRDRGDNEKLFF	TGTGCCAGCAGCAGGGACAGGGGCGATAATGAAAAACTGTTTTTT
TRBV7-9	NA	NA	TRBJ2-3	CASSSRGATDTQYF	TGTGCCAGCAGCTCTAGAGGCGCAACAGATACGCAGTATTTT
TRBV28	once	NA	TRBJ1-3	CASSLARGDLGNTIYF	TGTGCCAGCAGTTTGGCCAGGGGCGACCTTGGAAACACCATATATTTT